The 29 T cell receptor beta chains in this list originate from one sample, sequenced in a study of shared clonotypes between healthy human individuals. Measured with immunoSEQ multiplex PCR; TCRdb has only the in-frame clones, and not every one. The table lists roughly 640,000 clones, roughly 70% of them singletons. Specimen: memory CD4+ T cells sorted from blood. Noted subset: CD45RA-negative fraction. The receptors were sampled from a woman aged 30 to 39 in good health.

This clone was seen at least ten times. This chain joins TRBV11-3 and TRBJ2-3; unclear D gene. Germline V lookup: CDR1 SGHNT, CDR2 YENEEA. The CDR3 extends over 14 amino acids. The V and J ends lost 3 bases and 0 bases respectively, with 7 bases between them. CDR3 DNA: TGTGCCAGCAGCTTTACGTCGAGCACAGATACGCAGTATTTT. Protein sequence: CASSFTSSTDTQYF.

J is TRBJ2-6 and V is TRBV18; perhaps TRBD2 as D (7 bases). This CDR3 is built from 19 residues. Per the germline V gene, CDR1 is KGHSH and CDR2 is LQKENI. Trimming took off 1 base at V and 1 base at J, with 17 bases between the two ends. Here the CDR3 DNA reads TGTGCCAGCTCACCACGAGGGGGGCGGGAGTGGTCTGGGGCCAACGTCCTGACTTTC. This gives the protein CASSPRGGREWSGANVLTF.

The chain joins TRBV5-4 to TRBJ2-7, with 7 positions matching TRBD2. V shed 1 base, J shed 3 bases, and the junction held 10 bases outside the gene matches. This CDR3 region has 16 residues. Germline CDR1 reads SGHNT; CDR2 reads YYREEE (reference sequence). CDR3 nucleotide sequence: TGTGCCAGCAGCTTGTCAGGAGCGGGAACTTTCTACGAGCAGTACTTC. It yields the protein CASSLSGAGTFYEQYF.

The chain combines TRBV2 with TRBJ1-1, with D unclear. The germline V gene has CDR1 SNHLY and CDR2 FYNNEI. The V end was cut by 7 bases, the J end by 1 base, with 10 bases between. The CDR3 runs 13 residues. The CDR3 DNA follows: TGTGCCAGCAATACGGAGAAGAACACTGAAGCTTTCTTT. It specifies CASNTEKNTEAFF. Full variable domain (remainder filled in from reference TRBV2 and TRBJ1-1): EPEVTQTPSHQVTQMGQEVILRCVPISNHLYFYWYRQILGQKVEFLVSFYNNEISEKSEIFDDQFSVERPDGSNFTLKIRSTKLEDSAMYFCASNTEKNTEAFFGQGTRLTVV.

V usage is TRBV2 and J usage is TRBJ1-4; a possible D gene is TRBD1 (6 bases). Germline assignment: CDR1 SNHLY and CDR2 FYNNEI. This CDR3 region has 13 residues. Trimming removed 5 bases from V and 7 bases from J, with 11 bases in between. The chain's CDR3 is CASSQTGFEKLFF. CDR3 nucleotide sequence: TGTGCCAGCAGTCAGACAGGTTTTGAAAAACTGTTTTTT.

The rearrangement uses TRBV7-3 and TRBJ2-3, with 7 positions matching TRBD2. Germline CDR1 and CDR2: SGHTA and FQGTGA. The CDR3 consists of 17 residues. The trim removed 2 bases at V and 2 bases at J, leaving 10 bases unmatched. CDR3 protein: CASSLGAMGGNTDTQYF. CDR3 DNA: TGTGCCAGCAGCTTAGGGGCCATGGGAGGGAACACAGATACGCAGTATTTT.

For the CDR3, the DNA is TGCAGCGTTGACTCGGGGGGCGGCACAGATACGCAGTATTTT. Amino acid sequence: CSVDSGGGTDTQYF. V usage is TRBV29-1 and J usage is TRBJ2-3, with D tentatively TRBD2 (7 bases). In germline, CDR1 is SQVTM, CDR2 ANQGSEA. Trimming removed 3 bases at V and 1 base at J, with 11 bases between. The length of the CDR3 is 14 residues.

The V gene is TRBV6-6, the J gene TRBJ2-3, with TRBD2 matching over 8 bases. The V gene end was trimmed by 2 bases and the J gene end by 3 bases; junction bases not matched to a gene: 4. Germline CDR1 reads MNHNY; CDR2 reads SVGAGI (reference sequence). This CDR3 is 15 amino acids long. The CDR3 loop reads CASSYEREFTDTQYF. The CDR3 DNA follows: TGTGCCAGCAGTTACGAGCGGGAGTTTACAGATACGCAGTATTTT.

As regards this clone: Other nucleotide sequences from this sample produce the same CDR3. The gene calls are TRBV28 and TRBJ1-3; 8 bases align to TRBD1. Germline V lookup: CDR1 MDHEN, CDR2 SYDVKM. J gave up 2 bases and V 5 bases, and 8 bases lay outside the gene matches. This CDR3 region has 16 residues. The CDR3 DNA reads TGTGCCAGCAGTCTAACAGGGGGACTAACTGGAAACACCATATATTTT. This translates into CASSLTGGLTGNTIYF.

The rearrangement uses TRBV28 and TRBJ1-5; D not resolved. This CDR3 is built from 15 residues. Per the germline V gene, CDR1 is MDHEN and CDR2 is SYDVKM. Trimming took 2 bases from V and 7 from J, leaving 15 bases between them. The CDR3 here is CASSLLTHPGQPQHF. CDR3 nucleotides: TGTGCCAGCAGTTTACTCACCCATCCCGGGCAGCCCCAGCATTTT. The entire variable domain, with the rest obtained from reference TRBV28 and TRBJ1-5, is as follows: DVKVTQSSRYLVKRTGEKVFLECVQDMDHENMFWYRQDPGLGLRLIYFSYDVKMKEKGDIPEGYSVSREKKERFSLILESASTNQTSMYLCASSLLTHPGQPQHFGDGTRLSIL.

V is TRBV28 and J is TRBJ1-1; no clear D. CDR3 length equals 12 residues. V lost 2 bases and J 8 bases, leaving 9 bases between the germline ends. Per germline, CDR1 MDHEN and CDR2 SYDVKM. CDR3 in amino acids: CASSLSQMEAFF. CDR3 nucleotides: TGTGCCAGCAGTTTAAGTCAGATGGAAGCTTTCTTT. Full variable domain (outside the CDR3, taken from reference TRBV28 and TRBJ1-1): DVKVTQSSRYLVKRTGEKVFLECVQDMDHENMFWYRQDPGLGLRLIYFSYDVKMKEKGDIPEGYSVSREKKERFSLILESASTNQTSMYLCASSLSQMEAFFGQGTRLTVV.

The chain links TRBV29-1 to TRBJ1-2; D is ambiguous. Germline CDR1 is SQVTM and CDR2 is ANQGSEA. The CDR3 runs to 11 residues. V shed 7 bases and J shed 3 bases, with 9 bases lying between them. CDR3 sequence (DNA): TGCAGCGCTTGGCGGGACTATGGCTACACCTTC. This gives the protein CSAWRDYGYTF.

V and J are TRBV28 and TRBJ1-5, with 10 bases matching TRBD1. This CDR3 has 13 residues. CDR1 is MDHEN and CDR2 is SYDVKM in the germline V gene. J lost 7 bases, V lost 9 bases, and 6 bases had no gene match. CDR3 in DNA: TGTGCCAGTAGACAGGGGGCCCAACAGCCCCAGCATTTT. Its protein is CASRQGAQQPQHF.

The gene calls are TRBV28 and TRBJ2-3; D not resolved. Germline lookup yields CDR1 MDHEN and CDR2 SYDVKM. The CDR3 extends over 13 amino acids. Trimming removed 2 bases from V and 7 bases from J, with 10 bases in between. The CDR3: CASSLPDWNTQYF. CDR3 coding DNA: TGTGCCAGCAGTTTACCGGATTGGAATACGCAGTATTTT.

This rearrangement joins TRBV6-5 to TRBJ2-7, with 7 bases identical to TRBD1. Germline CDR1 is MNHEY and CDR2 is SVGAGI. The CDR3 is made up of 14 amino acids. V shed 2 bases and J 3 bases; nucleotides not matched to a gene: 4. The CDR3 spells CASSYEQGHYEQYF. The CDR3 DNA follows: TGTGCCAGCAGTTACGAACAGGGGCACTACGAGCAGTACTTC.

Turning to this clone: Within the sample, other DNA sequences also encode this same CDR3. CDR3 coding DNA: TGTGCCAGCAGTTTGTACAGGAACACTGAAGCTTTCTTT. This encodes CASSLYRNTEAFF. This chain joins TRBV27 and TRBJ1-1; no definite D call. The CDR3 loop spans 13 amino acids. CDR1 is MNHEY and CDR2 is SMNVEV in the germline V gene (reference sequence). Trimming pared 3 bases from V and 1 base from J, leaving 6 bases between.

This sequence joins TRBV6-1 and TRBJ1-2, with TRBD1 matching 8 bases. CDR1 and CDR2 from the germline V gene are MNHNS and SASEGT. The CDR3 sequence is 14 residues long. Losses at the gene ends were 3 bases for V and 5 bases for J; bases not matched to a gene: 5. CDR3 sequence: CASSDRGRGYGYTF. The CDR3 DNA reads TGTGCCAGCAGTGACAGGGGGCGAGGGTATGGCTACACCTTC.

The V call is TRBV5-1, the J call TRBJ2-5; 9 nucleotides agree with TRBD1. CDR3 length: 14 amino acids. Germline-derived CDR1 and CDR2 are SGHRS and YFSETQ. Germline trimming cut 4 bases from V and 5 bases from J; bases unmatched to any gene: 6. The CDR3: CASSAGTGRETQYF. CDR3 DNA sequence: TGCGCCAGCAGCGCGGGGACAGGGAGGGAGACCCAGTACTTC. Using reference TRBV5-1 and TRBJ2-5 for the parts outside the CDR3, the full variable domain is KAGVTQTPRYLIKTRGQQVTLSCSPISGHRSVSWYQQTPGQGLQFLFEYFSETQRNKGNFPGRFSGRQFSNSRSEMNVSTLELGDSALYLCASSAGTGRETQYFGPGTRLLVL.

As DNA, the CDR3 is TGTGCCAGCAGCTTACGGGGTAATGGGGCCAACGTCCTGACTTTC. This encodes CASSLRGNGANVLTF. The rearrangement uses TRBV11-1 and TRBJ2-6; TRBD2 is a possible D gene (5 bases). The CDR3 totals 15 residues. CDR1 SGHAT and CDR2 FQDESV come from the germline V gene (reference sequence). V gave up 2 bases and J gave up 3 bases, with 8 bases separating them. The variable domain in full, with the rest retrieved from reference TRBV11-1 and TRBJ2-6, is EAEVAQSPRYKITEKSQAVAFWCDPISGHATLYWYRQILGQGPELLVQFQDESVVDDSQLPKDRFSAERLKGVDSTLKIQPAELGDSAMYLCASSLRGNGANVLTFGAGSRLTVL.

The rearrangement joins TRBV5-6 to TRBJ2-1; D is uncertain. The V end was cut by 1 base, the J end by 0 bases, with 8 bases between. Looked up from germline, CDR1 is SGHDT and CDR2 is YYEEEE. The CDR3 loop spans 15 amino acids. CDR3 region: CASSLRGSSYNEQFF. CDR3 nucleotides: TGTGCCAGCAGCTTGCGCGGTAGCTCCTACAATGAGCAGTTCTTC.

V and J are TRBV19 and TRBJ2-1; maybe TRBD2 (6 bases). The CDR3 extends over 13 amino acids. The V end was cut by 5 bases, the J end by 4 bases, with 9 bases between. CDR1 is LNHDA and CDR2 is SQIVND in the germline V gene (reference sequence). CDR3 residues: CASSQLAYNEQFF. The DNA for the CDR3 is TGTGCCAGTAGTCAACTAGCATACAATGAGCAGTTCTTC.

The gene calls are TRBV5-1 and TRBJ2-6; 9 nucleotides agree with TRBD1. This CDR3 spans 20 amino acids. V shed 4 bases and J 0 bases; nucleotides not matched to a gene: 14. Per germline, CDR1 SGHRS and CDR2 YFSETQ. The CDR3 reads CASSVIRGTGYISGANVLTF. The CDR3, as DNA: TGCGCCAGCAGCGTAATCCGCGGGACAGGGTATATCTCTGGGGCCAACGTCCTGACTTTC.

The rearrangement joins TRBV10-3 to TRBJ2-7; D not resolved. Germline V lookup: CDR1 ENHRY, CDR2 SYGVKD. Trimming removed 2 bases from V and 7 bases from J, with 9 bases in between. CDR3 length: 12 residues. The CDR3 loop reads CAISEGPSEQYF. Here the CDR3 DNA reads TGTGCCATCAGTGAGGGTCCGTCTGAGCAGTACTTC.

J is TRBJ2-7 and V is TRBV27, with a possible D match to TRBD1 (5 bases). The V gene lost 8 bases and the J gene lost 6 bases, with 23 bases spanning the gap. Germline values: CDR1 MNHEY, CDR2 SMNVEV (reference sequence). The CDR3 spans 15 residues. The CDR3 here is CASRSRAVTILEQYF. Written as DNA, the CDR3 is TGTGCCAGCCGAAGCAGGGCGGTAACCATTCTCGAGCAGTACTTC.

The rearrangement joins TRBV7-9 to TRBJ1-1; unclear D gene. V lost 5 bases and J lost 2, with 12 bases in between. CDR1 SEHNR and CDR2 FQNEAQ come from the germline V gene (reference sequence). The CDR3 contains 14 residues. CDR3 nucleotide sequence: TGTGCCAGCAGCGTGAACCGGGAAAACACTGAAGCTTTCTTT. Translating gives CASSVNRENTEAFF.

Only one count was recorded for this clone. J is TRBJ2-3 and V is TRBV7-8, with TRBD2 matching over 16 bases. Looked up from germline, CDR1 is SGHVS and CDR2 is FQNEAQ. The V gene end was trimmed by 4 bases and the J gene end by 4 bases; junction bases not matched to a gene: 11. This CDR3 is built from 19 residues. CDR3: CASSSGLAGGPRRADTQYF. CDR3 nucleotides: TGTGCCAGCAGCTCGGGACTAGCGGGAGGGCCAAGAAGGGCAGATACGCAGTATTTT.

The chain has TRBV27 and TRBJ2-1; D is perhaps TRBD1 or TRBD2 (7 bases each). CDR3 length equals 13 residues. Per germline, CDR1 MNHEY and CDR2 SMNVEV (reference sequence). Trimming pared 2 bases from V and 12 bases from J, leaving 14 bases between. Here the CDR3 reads CASSLADREGQFF. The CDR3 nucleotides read TGTGCCAGCAGTTTAGCAGACAGGGAGGGGCAGTTCTTC.

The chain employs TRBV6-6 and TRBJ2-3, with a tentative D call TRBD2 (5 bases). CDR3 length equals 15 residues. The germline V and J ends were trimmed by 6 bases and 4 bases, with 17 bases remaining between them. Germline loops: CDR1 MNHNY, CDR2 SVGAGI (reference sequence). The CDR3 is CASSWAGEFPDTQYF. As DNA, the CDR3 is TGTGCCAGCAGCTGGGCCGGGGAATTCCCAGATACGCAGTATTTT.

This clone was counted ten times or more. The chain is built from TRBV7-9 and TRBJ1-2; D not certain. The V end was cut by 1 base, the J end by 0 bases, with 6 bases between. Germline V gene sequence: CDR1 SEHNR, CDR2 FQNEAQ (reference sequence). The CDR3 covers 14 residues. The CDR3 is CASSLGTTNYGYTF. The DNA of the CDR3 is TGTGCCAGCAGCTTAGGGACCACTAACTATGGCTACACCTTC.